Each of the 2 T cell receptor beta chains below was sequenced from the same sample in a study of T cells in Graves' hyperthyroidism and ophthalmopathy. The investigators amplified TCR beta CDR3 regions from RNA transcripts. Carried out on the TCR CDR3, a first-round RT-PCR used the HTBI primer set. MiXCR, applied by TCRdb to the multiplex PCR reads, yields one record per CDR3 protein. The sample includes roughly 400,000 distinct CDR3 sequences, around a quarter seen only once; the top ten take more than 60%. Source material: blood. Source of these receptors: a man aged 45-65 years with Graves' hyperthyroidism.

The rearrangement joins TRBV28 to TRBJ1-5, with TRBD1 as a possible D gene (6 bases). Trimming took 0 bases from V and 8 from J, leaving 20 bases between them. The length of the CDR3 is 17 residues. Germline CDR1 reads MDHEN; CDR2 reads SYDVKM. This CDR3 reads CASSLWRGTQKMEPQHF. The DNA of the CDR3 is TGTGCCAGCAGTTTATGGAGGGGGACACAAAAAATGGAGCCCCAGCATTTT.

The genes are TRBV15 and TRBJ2-7; D may be TRBD1 (5 bases). CDR1 and CDR2 (germline): LNHNV, YYDKDF (reference sequence). The CDR3 loop spans 13 amino acids. Trimming pared 1 base from V and 2 bases from J, leaving 6 bases between. CDR3 bases: TGTGCCACCAGCAGAGCAGGGACCTACGAGCAGTACTTC. Translated, it gives CATSRAGTYEQYF.